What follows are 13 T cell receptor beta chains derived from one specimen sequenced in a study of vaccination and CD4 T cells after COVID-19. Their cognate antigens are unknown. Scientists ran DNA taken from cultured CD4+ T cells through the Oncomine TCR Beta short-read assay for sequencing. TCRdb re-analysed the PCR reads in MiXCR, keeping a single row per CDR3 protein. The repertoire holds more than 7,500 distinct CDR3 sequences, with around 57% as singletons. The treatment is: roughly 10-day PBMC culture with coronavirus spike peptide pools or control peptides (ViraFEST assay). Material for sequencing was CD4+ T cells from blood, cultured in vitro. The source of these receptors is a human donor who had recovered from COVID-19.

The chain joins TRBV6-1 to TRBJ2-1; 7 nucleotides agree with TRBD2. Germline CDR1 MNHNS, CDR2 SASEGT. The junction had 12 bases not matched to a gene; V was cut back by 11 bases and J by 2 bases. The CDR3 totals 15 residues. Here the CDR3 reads CAGGRGAETYNEQFF. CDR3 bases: TGTGCCGGAGGGAGGGGAGCGGAGACCTACAATGAGCAGTTCTTC.

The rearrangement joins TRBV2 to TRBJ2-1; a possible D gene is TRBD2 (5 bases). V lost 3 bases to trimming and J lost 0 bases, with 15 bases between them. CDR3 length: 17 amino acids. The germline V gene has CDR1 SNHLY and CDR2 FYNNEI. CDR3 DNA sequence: TGTGCCAGCAGTGAGGCTGGAGCGGCCCGCTCCTACAATGAGCAGTTCTTC. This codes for CASSEAGAARSYNEQFF.

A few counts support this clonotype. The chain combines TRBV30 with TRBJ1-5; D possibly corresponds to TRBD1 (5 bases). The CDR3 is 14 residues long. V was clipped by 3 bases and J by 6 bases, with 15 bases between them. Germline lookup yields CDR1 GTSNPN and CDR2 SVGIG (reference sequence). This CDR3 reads CAWRRSGPGQPQHF. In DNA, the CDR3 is TGTGCCTGGAGAAGGTCAGGGCCGGGTCAGCCCCAGCATTTT.

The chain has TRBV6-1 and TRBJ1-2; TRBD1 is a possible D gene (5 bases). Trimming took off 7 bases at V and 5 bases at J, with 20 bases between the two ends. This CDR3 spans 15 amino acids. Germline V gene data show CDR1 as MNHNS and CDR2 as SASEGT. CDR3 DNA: TGTGCCAGCATCGACTCGGGGAGGGGCCCGTATGGCTACACCTTC. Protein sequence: CASIDSGRGPYGYTF.

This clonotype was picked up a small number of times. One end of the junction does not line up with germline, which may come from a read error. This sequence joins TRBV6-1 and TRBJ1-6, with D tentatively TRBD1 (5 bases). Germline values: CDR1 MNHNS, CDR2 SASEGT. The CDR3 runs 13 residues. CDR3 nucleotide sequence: TGTGCCAGCAGGGAAGACAGTTACTCACCCCTCCACTTT. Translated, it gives CASREDSYSPLHF.

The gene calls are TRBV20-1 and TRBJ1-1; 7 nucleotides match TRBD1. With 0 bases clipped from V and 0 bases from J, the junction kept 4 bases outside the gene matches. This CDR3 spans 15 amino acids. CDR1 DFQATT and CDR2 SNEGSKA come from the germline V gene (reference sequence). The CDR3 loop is CSARENRGMNTEAFF. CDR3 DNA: TGCAGTGCTAGAGAAAACAGGGGAATGAACACTGAAGCTTTCTTT.

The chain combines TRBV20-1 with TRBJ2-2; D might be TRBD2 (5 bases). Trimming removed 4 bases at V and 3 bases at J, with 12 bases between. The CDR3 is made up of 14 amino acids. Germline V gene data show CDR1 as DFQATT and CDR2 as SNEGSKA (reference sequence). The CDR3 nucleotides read TGCAGTGCTAAAGACGGACTCCACACCGGGGAGCTGTTTTTT. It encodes CSAKDGLHTGELFF.

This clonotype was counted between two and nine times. In nucleotides, the CDR3 is TGCAGTGCTCCAACACCCTCCTACGAGCAGTACTTC. Its translation is CSAPTPSYEQYF. This chain links TRBV20-1 with TRBJ2-7, with D unresolved. V gave up 5 bases and J gave up 0 bases, with 8 bases separating them. The CDR3 totals 12 residues. The germline CDR1 and CDR2 sequences are DFQATT and SNEGSKA (reference sequence).

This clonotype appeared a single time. The CDR3 loop reads CASSFLPTGNYGYTF. The CDR3 nucleotides read TGTGCCAGCAGCTTTTTACCGACAGGGAACTATGGCTACACCTTC. The chain uses TRBV7-2 and TRBJ1-2; 7 nucleotides align to TRBD1. V lost 3 bases and J lost 2; bases outside the gene matches: 6. The length of the CDR3 is 15 residues. The V gene's germline CDR1 is SGHTA and CDR2 FQGNSA. Together with reference TRBV7-2 and TRBJ1-2, the CDR3 gives the full variable domain: GAGVSQSPSNKVTEKGKDVELRCDPISGHTALYWYRQSLGQGLEFLIYFQGNSAPDKSGLPSDRFSAERTGGSVSTLTIQRTQQEDSAVYLCASSFLPTGNYGYTFGSGTRLTVV.

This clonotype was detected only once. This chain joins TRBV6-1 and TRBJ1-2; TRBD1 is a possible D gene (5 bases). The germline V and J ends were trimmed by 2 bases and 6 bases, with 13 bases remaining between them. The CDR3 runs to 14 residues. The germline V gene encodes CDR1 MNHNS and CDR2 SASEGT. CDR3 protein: CASSESWGEDGYTF. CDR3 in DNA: TGTGCCAGCAGTGAAAGCTGGGGGGAAGATGGCTACACCTTC.

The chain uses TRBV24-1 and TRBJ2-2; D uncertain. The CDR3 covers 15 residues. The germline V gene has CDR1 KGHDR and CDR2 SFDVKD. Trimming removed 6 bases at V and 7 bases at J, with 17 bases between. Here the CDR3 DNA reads TGTGCCACCAGTCTTGGTTTGGGCTATGGCGGGGAGCTGTTTTTT. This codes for CATSLGLGYGGELFF.

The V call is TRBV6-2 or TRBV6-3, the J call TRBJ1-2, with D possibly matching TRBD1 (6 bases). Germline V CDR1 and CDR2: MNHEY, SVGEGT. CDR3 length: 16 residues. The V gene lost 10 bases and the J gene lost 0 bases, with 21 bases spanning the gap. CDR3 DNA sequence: TGTGCCACTAAATTCGCGCCGGACAGTGCTAACTATGGCTACACCTTC. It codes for CATKFAPDSANYGYTF.

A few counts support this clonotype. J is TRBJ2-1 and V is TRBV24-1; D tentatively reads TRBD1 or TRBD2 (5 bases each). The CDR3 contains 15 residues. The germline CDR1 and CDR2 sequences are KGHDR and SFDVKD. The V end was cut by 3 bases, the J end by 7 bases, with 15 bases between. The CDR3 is CATSDQGTWRNEQFF. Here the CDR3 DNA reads TGTGCCACCAGTGATCAAGGGACCTGGCGGAATGAGCAGTTCTTC.